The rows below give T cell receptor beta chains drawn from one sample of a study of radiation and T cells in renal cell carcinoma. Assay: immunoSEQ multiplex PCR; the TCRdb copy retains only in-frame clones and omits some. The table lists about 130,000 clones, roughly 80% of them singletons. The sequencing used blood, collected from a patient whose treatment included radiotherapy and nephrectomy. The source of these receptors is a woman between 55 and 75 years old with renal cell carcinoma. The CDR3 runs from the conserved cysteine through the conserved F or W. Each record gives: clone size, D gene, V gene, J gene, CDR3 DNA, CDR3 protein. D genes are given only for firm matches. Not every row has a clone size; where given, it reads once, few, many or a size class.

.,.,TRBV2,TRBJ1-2,TGTGCCAGCAGAGCACAGGGAAGCGGCTACACCTTC,CASRAQGSGYTF
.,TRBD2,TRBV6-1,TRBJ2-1,TGTGCCAGTGCGACTAGCGGGATTGATGAGCAGTTCTTC,CASATSGIDEQFF
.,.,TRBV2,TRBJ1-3,TGTGCCAGCAGTGAGGACAGACCTCTCTATGGAAACACCATATATTTT,CASSEDRPLYGNTIYF
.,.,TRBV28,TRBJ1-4,TGTGCCAGCAGTCCACCCTGGGGAACTAATGAAAAACTGTTTTTT,CASSPPWGTNEKLFF
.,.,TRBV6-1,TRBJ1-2,TGTGCCAGCAGCCCTGTGGACACCTATGGCTACACCTTC,CASSPVDTYGYTF
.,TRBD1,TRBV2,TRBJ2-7,TGTGCCAGCTCGGACAGGGGCCCCTACGAGCAGTACTTC,CASSDRGPYEQYF
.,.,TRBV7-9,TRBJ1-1,TGTGCCAGCAGCTTAACACCCAATGCTGAAGCTTTCTTT,CASSLTPNAEAFF
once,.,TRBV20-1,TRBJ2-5,TGCAGTGCTAGGGACAAAGAGACCCAGTACTTC,CSARDKETQYF
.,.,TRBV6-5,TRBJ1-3,TGTGCCAGCAGTTCAGACAGTAACTCTGGAAACACCATATATTTT,CASSSDSNSGNTIYF
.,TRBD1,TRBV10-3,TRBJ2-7,TGTGCCATCAGTTTAGACAGGGACGAGCAGTACTTC,CAISLDRDEQYF
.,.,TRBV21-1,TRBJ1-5,TGTGCCAGCAACAGGACAGGGGATCAGCCCCAGCATTTT,CASNRTGDQPQHF
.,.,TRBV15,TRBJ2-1,TGTGCCACCAGCAGAGATCCGGGGGACGAGCAGTTCTTC,CATSRDPGDEQFF
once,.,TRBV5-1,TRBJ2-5,TGCGCCAGCAGCCAGAACAAGCAAGAGACCCAGTACTTC,CASSQNKQETQYF
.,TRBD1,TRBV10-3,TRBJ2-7,TGTGCCATCACCACAGGGGATTCCTACGAGCAGTACTTC,CAITTGDSYEQYF
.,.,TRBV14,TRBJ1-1,TGTGCCAGCAGCCAAGGGTGGACCACTGAAGCTTTCTTT,CASSQGWTTEAFF
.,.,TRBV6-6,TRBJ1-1,TGTGCCAGCAGACAGGGTGGAGGGGCCACTGAAGCTTTCTTT,CASRQGGGATEAFF
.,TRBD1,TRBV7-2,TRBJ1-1,TGTGCCAGCAGCCCGGGGGACAGGGGGCTAACTGAAGCTTTCTTT,CASSPGDRGLTEAFF
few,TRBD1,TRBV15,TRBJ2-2,TGTGCCACCAGCAGAGGGTTCGGACAGGTCGAAGCCGGGGAGCTGTTTTTT,CATSRGFGQVEAGELFF
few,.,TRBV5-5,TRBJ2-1,TGTGCCAGCAGCCCAACTGCCAACTCCTACAATGAGCAGTTCTTC,CASSPTANSYNEQFF
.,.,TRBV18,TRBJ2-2,TGTGCCAGCTCACCATTAAGGTCGAACACCGGGGAGCTGTTTTTT,CASSPLRSNTGELFF
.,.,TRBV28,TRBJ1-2,TGTGCCAGCGGTCAGGGGCAGGGGAGTTACAACTATGGCTACACCTTC,CASGQGQGSYNYGYTF
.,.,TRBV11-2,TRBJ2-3,TGTGCCAGCAGCCCACTGACCGTAGGGAAAAGCACAGATACGCAGTATTTT,CASSPLTVGKSTDTQYF
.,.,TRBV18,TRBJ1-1,TGTGCCAGCTCAGCCGGACAGAACACTGAAGCTTTCTTT,CASSAGQNTEAFF
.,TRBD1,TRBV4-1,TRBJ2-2,TGCGCCAGCAGCCACCCCGGGGACAGGAACACCGGGGAGCTGTTTTTT,CASSHPGDRNTGELFF
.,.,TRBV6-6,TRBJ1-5,TGTGCCAGCAGTTACTCGTTTGACCAGCCCCAGCATTTT,CASSYSFDQPQHF
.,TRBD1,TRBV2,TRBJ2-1,TGTGCCAGCAGCCGAGGGACAGGGGTCAATGAGCAGTTCTTC,CASSRGTGVNEQFF
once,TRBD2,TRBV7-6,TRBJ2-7,TGTGCCAGCAGCTTAGCCTCGGGACTAGCGGGAGCGCCTTACGAGCAGTACTTC,CASSLASGLAGAPYEQYF
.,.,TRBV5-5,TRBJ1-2,TGTGCCAGCTCCCAAACCGGGACGAACTATGGCTACACCTTC,CASSQTGTNYGYTF
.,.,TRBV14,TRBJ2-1,TGTGCCAGCAGCCAAAATTCCTACAATGAGCAGTTCTTC,CASSQNSYNEQFF
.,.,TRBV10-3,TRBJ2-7,TGTGCCATCAGTGTCGGGGACGGGCAGTACTTC,CAISVGDGQYF
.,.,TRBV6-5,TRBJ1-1,TGTGCCAGCAGTTACACGGGTCGGACTGAAGCTTTCTTT,CASSYTGRTEAFF
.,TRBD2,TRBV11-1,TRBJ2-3,TGTGCCAGCAGCTTAGTTGGGACTAGCGGAGGAGATACGCAGTATTTT,CASSLVGTSGGDTQYF
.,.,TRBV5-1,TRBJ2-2,TGCGCCAGCAGCTTCGCGTGGACCGGGGAGCTGTTTTTT,CASSFAWTGELFF
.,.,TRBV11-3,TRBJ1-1,TGTGCCAGCAGCTCCTTCCAGGGTGTCGGGAGCACTGAAGCTTTCTTT,CASSSFQGVGSTEAFF
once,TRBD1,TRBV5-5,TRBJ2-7,TGTGCCAGCAGCTACACAGGGGGCGAGCAGTACTTC,CASSYTGGEQYF
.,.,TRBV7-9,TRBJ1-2,TGTGCCAGCAGCCCGGGTAATGGCTACACCTTC,CASSPGNGYTF
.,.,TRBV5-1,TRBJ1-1,TGCGCCAGCAGCTTGGCCGGCAGGGGAGACACTGAAGCTTTCTTT,CASSLAGRGDTEAFF
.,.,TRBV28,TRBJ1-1,TGTGCCAGCAGTTTAATTGGGGCAGGGAACACTGAAGCTTTCTTT,CASSLIGAGNTEAFF
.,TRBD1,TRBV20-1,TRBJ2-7,TGCAGTGGAGGGGGCGTGGGACAGCAGTACTTC,CSGGGVGQQYF
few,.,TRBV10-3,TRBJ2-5,TGTGCCATCAGTGGCAACAGCACCCAAGAGACCCAGTACTTC,CAISGNSTQETQYF
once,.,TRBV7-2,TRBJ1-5,TGTGCCAGCAGCTTTGGGGGGGCTCAGCCCCAGCATTTT,CASSFGGAQPQHF
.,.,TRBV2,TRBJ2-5,TGTGCCAGCAGTGAAGGGTATAGGGGGGAGACCCAGTACTTC,CASSEGYRGETQYF
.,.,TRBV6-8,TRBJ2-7,TGTGCCAGCAAGACTGACGGGAGCTACGAGCAGTACTTC,CASKTDGSYEQYF
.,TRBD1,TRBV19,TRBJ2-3,TGTGCCAGTAGTATACTCCGGGACAGGGGGGGTAGCACAGATACGCAGTATTTT,CASSILRDRGGSTDTQYF
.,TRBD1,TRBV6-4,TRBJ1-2,TGTGCCAGCAGTGACACCGACAGGGCTGGCGGCTACACCTTC,CASSDTDRAGGYTF
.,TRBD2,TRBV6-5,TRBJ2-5,TGTGCCAGCACAAAACTAGCGGGGAGAGAGACCCAGTACTTC,CASTKLAGRETQYF
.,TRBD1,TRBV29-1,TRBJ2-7,TGCAGCGCGACAGGGGGCGGGTACGAGCAGTACTTC,CSATGGGYEQYF
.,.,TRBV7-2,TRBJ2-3,TGTGCCAGCAGAATTGTAACAGATACGCAGTATTTT,CASRIVTDTQYF
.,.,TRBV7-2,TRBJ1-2,TGTGCCAGCAGCCCTAGGGCCGACAACTATGGCTACACCTTC,CASSPRADNYGYTF
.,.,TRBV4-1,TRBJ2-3,TGCGCCAGCAGCCAAGGCAGGGGCGTTGACACAGATACGCAGTATTTT,CASSQGRGVDTDTQYF
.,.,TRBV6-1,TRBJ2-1,TGTGCCAGCAGAGGGGGGGCAGCCTACAATGAGCAGTTCTTC,CASRGGAAYNEQFF
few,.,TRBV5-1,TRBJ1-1,TGCGCCAGCAGCTTGGACGTTTCTACTATGAACACTGAAGCTTTCTTT,CASSLDVSTMNTEAFF
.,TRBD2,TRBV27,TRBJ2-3,TGTGCCAGCAGTTCCAGCGGGGGCACAGATACGCAGTATTTT,CASSSSGGTDTQYF
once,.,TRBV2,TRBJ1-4,TGTGCCAGCAGGCCGTTGGGGGGTCACGAAAAACTGTTTTTT,CASRPLGGHEKLFF
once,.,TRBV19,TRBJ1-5,TGTGCCAGTAGTATAGGAGCGGTAGTACCCCAGCATTTT,CASSIGAVVPQHF
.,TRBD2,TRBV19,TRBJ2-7,TGTGCCAGTAGTCCCGGGACTAGCGGCGCCTACGAGCAGTACTTC,CASSPGTSGAYEQYF
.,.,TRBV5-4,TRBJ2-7,TGTGCCAGCAGCCGGAACGGCTACGAGCAGTACTTC,CASSRNGYEQYF
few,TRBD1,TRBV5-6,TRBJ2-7,TGTGCCAGCAGCTTGTACGCCACAGGGGGATCCTTCTACGAGCAGTACTTC,CASSLYATGGSFYEQYF
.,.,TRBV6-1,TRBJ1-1,TGTGCCAGCAGGACCACAGGGAACACTGAAGCTTTCTTT,CASRTTGNTEAFF